This T cell receptor (beta chain) was recovered during a study of cytomegalovirus exposure and HLA in healthy donors. The PCR had 60 Vbeta and 13 Jbeta primers. Assay used: immunoSEQ multiplex PCR; TCRdb lists only in-frame clones, some missing. There are around 190,000 clones in the sample; around 82% occur only once, and approximately 2.5% lies in the top ten. The CDR3 length is 15 residues. V was cut by 4 bases and J by 5 bases, with 13 bases left in between. In germline, CDR1 is SGHDT, CDR2 YYEEEE. The chain is built from TRBV5-6 and TRBJ1-6; no clear D gene. The sequenced sample was PBMCs. The receptor was derived from a man in his sixties in good health and CMV-seronegative. For the CDR3, the DNA is TGTGCCAGCAGCCGTGCGGGTGCGGATAATTCACCCCTCCACTTT. Translating it yields CASSRAGADNSPLHF.